This T cell receptor beta chain originates from a study of blood T cells in healthy people across ages. Each donor was a healthy Caucasian individual from Russia, aged roughly 6 to 95. Every sample gave at least 6 micrograms of total RNA when it was extracted. This clonotype was counted a few times. The CDR3 consists of 19 residues. The germline gives CDR1 SGHDN, CDR2 FVKESK. V dropped 4 bases and J dropped 0 bases, with 22 bases sitting between them. Next came a second PCR, run for about 6 to 12 cycles, which used a sample-barcoded 5' primer along with a J-beta primer mix. Every cDNA molecule carried a tag from a template-switch adaptor bearing 12 random nucleotides. TCRdb analysed the 5' RACE reads with MiXCR anew, one entry per CDR3 protein. Of hundreds of thousands of distinct CDR3 sequences in the sample, about 47% were seen once.

The specimen was blood. This clonotype originated in a man older than 75 in good health. The V and J genes are TRBV14 and TRBJ2-1; maybe TRBD2 (6 bases). CDR3 nucleotides: TGTGCCAGCAGCCCCTTGTCCACGGGAGCCTCCCACTCCTACAATGAGCAGTTCTTC. Translation gives CASSPLSTGASHSYNEQFF.